What follows are 2 T cell receptor beta chains derived from one specimen sequenced in a study of T cell repertoires in cytomegalovirus infection (dated by TCRdb to the late 2010s). The treatment or condition label of this sample denotes: in vitro stimulation with specific CMV peptide epitopes to enrich CMV-specific T cells. The listed sequencing device is Illumina HiSeq 1500. TCRdb reran the public reads through fastp at Q25 and MiXCR, keeping productive beta chains. Merged by CDR3 protein, the rows form single entries marked with the most common genes and DNA. The sample includes 600,000 to 700,000 distinct CDR3 sequences, with roughly a third observed a single time. The ten biggest clones cover around a sixth of the sample. For these TCRs, the target antigens are not known. Specimen: cultured PBMCs, collected from culture after CMV antigen stimulation. The receptors derive from a human donor in good health (CMV status not recorded). Some clones in this sample may be carry-over from other donors' samples.

This clonotype was seen more than once but under ten times. V usage is TRBV12-3 or TRBV12-4 and J usage is TRBJ1-5; 10 nucleotides agree with TRBD1. CDR3 length equals 17 residues. V trimming: 6 bases; J trimming: 0 bases; junction bases outside the gene matches: 8. CDR3 sequence: CASSPTGTGDSNQPQHF. CDR3 nucleotides: TGTGCCAGCAGCCCTACCGGGACAGGGGATAGCAATCAGCCCCAGCATTTT.

This clonotype was observed at least ten times. The J gene is TRBJ1-2, the V gene TRBV7-8; D is unclear. Trimming took off 1 base at V and 5 bases at J, with 5 bases between the two ends. The V gene's germline CDR1 is SGHVS and CDR2 FQNEAQ. The CDR3 runs to 12 residues. This CDR3 is CASSLVTYGYTF. The CDR3 DNA sequence: TGTGCCAGCAGCTTAGTTACGTATGGCTACACCTTC.